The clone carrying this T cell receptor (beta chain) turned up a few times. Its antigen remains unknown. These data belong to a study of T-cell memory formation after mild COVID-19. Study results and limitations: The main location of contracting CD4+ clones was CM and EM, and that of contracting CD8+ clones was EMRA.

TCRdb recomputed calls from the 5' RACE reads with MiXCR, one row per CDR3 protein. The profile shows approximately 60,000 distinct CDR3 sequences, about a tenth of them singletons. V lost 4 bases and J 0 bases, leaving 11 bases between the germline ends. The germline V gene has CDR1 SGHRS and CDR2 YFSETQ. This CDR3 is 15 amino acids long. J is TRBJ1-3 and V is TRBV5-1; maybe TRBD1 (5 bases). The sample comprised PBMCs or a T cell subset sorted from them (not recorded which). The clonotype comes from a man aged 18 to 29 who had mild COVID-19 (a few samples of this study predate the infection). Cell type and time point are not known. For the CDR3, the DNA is TGCGCCAGCAGCATGGGGGGAGACTCTGGAAACACCATATATTTT. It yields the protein CASSMGGDSGNTIYF.